A single sample is the source of the 22 T cell receptor beta chains below, sequenced in a study of T cells after yellow fever vaccination. TCRdb redid the calling of the 5' RACE reads with MiXCR, one entry per CDR3 protein. This table holds about 120,000 distinct CDR3 sequences, 8% to 10% found once. Sequencing was performed on CD8+ T cells sorted from PBMCs, taken on the day of the yellow fever booster vaccination. The source of these receptors is a man between 18 and 35 years old who received the YFV17D yellow fever vaccine.

This clonotype was seen repeatedly, ten times or more. The chain has TRBV20-1 and TRBJ2-7, with TRBD1 identical over 10 bases. Losses at the gene ends were 3 bases for V and 5 bases for J; bases not matched to a gene: 7. There are 14 residues in the CDR3. Germline V gene lookup returns CDR1 DFQATT and CDR2 SNEGSKA (reference sequence). The CDR3, as DNA: TGCAGTGCTAGGACAGGGGGCGTTATCAACGAGCAGTACGTC. Its protein product is CSARTGGVINEQYV.

The V and J genes are TRBV7-2 and TRBJ1-2, with D tentatively TRBD1 (5 bases). Per germline, CDR1 SGHTA and CDR2 FQGNSA. The CDR3 length is 15 residues. V was clipped by 0 bases and J by 3 bases, with 11 bases between them. The DNA for the CDR3 is TGTGCCAGCAGCTTAGCGGGGACGGACCACTATGGCTACACCTTC. Translating it yields CASSLAGTDHYGYTF.

This clonotype was picked up many times. The gene calls are TRBV7-6 and TRBJ2-7; D uncertain. CDR1 and CDR2 (germline): SGHVS, FNYEAQ. CDR3 length equals 13 residues. Between the trimmed V and J ends, which lost 5 bases and 7 bases, there was a span of 15 bases. CDR3 sequence (DNA): TGTGCCAGCAGCCCCGGACCCGATTTAGAGCAGTACGTC. Its translation is CASSPGPDLEQYV.

The CDR3 DNA follows: TGTGCCAGCAGACCCTCCTCTAGAAACGAGCAGTTCTTC. Translation gives CASRPSSRNEQFF. The chain has TRBV12-3 or TRBV12-4 and TRBJ2-1; the D is unclear. V was shortened by 6 bases and J by 10 bases, with 16 bases between the two germline ends. The CDR3 sequence is 13 residues long.

The chain couples TRBV9 to TRBJ2-2; possibly TRBD2 for D (5 bases). This CDR3 has 15 amino acids. Looked up from germline, CDR1 is SGDLS and CDR2 is YYNGEE. Trimming removed 7 bases from V and 4 bases from J, with 17 bases in between. DNA for the CDR3: TGTGCCAGCTCCCTTGAGGGTTGGGGCACCGGGGAGCTGTTTTTT. This gives the protein CASSLEGWGTGELFF.

This clonotype was counted ten times or more. The chain carries TRBV11-2 and TRBJ2-1; TRBD2 matches 11 bases. Unmatched junction bases numbered 14, after V lost 5 bases and J lost 5 bases. The CDR3 contains 18 residues. In germline, CDR1 is SGHAT, CDR2 FQNNGV. CDR3 sequence reads: CASSPRVSGGALHNEQFF. CDR3 sequence (DNA): TGTGCCAGCAGCCCCCGGGTTAGCGGGGGGGCGCTCCACAATGAGCAGTTCTTC.

The chain couples TRBV9 to TRBJ1-5; TRBD1 might be the D (5 bases). CDR3 length: 14 amino acids. V lost 3 bases and J lost 0, with 7 bases in between. Germline V CDR1 and CDR2: SGDLS, YYNGEE. CDR3 sequence reads: CASSAQGSNQPQHF. The CDR3 DNA is TGTGCCAGCAGCGCCCAGGGTAGCAATCAGCCCCAGCATTTT.

The rearrangement links TRBV4-3 to TRBJ2-7, with D possibly matching TRBD1 (5 bases). With 0 bases removed from V and 2 bases from J, the gap between germline ends came to 11 bases. CDR3 length: 15 amino acids. The germline V gene encodes CDR1 LGHNA and CDR2 YSLEER. The CDR3 sequence: CASSQEQGRAYEQYF. Here the CDR3 DNA reads TGCGCCAGCAGCCAAGAGCAGGGAAGGGCCTACGAGCAGTACTTC.

This clonotype was detected a few times. The genes are TRBV11-2 and TRBJ2-1; D is perhaps TRBD1 (5 bases). The CDR3 is 13 residues long. Trimming left V 0 bases short and J 10 bases short, with 10 bases between. The germline gives CDR1 SGHAT, CDR2 FQNNGV. The CDR3 loop is CASSLDLGPEQFF. The CDR3 DNA reads as TGTGCCAGCAGCTTAGATCTGGGGCCCGAGCAGTTCTTC.

This clonotype was found a few times. For the CDR3, the DNA is TGTGCCAGCAGCTTAGGAGCATATTATGGCTACACCTTC. Protein: CASSLGAYYGYTF. This chain joins TRBV7-9 and TRBJ1-2; D not resolved. Germline-derived CDR1 and CDR2 are SEHNR and FQNEAQ (reference sequence). Trimming pared 1 base from V and 5 bases from J, leaving 8 bases between. The CDR3 length is 13 residues.

This clonotype was counted a few times. The J gene is TRBJ2-7, the V gene TRBV20-1; TRBD2 matches 8 bases. There are 16 residues in the CDR3. Germline trimming cut 0 bases from V and 0 bases from J; bases unmatched to any gene: 7. The germline V gene has CDR1 DFQATT and CDR2 SNEGSKA (reference sequence). The DNA of the CDR3 is TGCAGTGCTAGAGATATCGGGGGGGGCACCTCCTACGAGCAGTACTTC. It encodes CSARDIGGGTSYEQYF.

The chain recombines TRBV4-1 with TRBJ2-6, with 8 bases that match TRBD1. Trimming cost V 5 bases and J 0 bases; bases outside gene matches: 9. Germline V lookup: CDR1 MGHRA, CDR2 YSYEKL. This CDR3 is 18 amino acids long. The CDR3: CASSDTTGVLSGANVLTF. The CDR3 DNA follows: TGCGCCAGCAGCGACACGACAGGGGTTCTCTCTGGGGCCAACGTCCTGACTTTC.

This clonotype was detected only a few times. The rearrangement links TRBV20-1 to TRBJ2-1; 13 bases are a match to TRBD2. In germline, CDR1 is DFQATT, CDR2 SNEGSKA (reference sequence). V dropped 1 base and J dropped 8; count of bases not matched to a gene: 2. The CDR3 spans 14 residues. CDR3 region: CSARGLAGGDEQFF. The CDR3 region has the DNA TGCAGTGCTAGAGGACTAGCGGGGGGAGATGAGCAGTTCTTC.

The J gene is TRBJ1-5, the V gene TRBV7-6, with D tentatively TRBD1 (6 bases). Germline CDR1 reads SGHVS; CDR2 reads FNYEAQ. The CDR3 is 12 amino acids. V lost 3 bases to trimming and J lost 9 bases, with 9 bases between them. In DNA, the CDR3 is TGTGCCAGCAGCTTGGGGGCGGGGCCCCAGCATTTT. Its translation: CASSLGAGPQHF.

This clonotype has ten or more counts. The V call is TRBV6-4, the J call TRBJ2-3; possibly TRBD2 for D (5 bases). Per the germline V gene, CDR1 is MRHNA and CDR2 is SNTAGT. The CDR3 totals 15 residues. V gave up 3 bases and J gave up 0 bases, with 10 bases separating them. As DNA, the CDR3 is TGTGCCAGCAGTGAAGAGGGATCTAGCACAGATACGCAGTATTTT. Its translation: CASSEEGSSTDTQYF.

This clonotype was found many times. The chain couples TRBV10-3 to TRBJ1-1; D is perhaps TRBD1 (5 bases). CDR1 ENHRY and CDR2 SYGVKD come from the germline V gene. The CDR3 is made up of 14 amino acids. Trimming pared 2 bases from V and 1 base from J, leaving 8 bases between. CDR3 nucleotides: TGTGCCATCAGTGAGGGACATACGAACACTGAAGCTTTCTTT. Translated: CAISEGHTNTEAFF.

This clonotype occurred a few times. V and J are TRBV19 and TRBJ1-5; no clear D gene. V was pared by 7 bases and J by 7 bases, with 8 bases between. The CDR3 contains 11 residues. CDR1 and CDR2 from the germline V gene are LNHDA and SQIVND (reference sequence). This chain's CDR3 is CASTVNQPQHF. CDR3 bases: TGTGCCAGTACCGTTAACCAGCCCCAGCATTTT. The variable domain in full, with the rest retrieved from reference TRBV19 and TRBJ1-5, is DGGITQSPKYLFRKEGQNVTLSCEQNLNHDAMYWYRQDPGQGLRLIYYSQIVNDFQKGDIAEGYSVSREKKESFPLTVTSAQKNPTAFYLCASTVNQPQHFGDGTRLSIL.

The chain combines TRBV5-1 with TRBJ2-7; D remains unclear. Per germline, CDR1 SGHRS and CDR2 YFSETQ. The CDR3 extends over 11 amino acids. V was shortened by 4 bases and J by 9 bases, with 11 bases between the two germline ends. The CDR3 nucleotides read TGCGCCAGCAGCCTCAGTTTATCGCAGTACTTC. Residues: CASSLSLSQYF. Supplemented by reference TRBV5-1 and TRBJ2-7, the full variable domain reads KAGVTQTPRYLIKTRGQQVTLSCSPISGHRSVSWYQQTPGQGLQFLFEYFSETQRNKGNFPGRFSGRQFSNSRSEMNVSTLELGDSALYLCASSLSLSQYFGPGTRLTVT.

This clonotype was picked up many times. CDR3 protein: CASSFGGQETQYF. CDR3 nucleotides: TGTGCCAGCAGTTTTGGGGGGCAGGAGACCCAGTACTTC. The gene calls are TRBV27 and TRBJ2-5; D could derive from TRBD1 or TRBD2 (6 bases each). Trimming shortened V by 3 bases and J by 5 bases, and 10 bases separated the two germline ends. CDR1 and CDR2 (germline): MNHEY, SMNVEV (reference sequence). The CDR3 is 13 amino acids.

Notes on this clonotype: A junction boundary mismatches the germline segment, possibly from a read error. This chain links TRBV9 with TRBJ2-7; no clear D. The CDR3 extends over 14 amino acids. Germline loops: CDR1 SGDLS, CDR2 YYNGEE. The CDR3 spells CSSSVVPTPSEQYF. The CDR3 DNA follows: TGTTCCAGCAGCGTAGTCCCGACACCCTCCGAGCAGTACTTC.

This clonotype was seen at least ten times. The chain has TRBV4-3 and TRBJ2-1; the D gene is possibly TRBD2 (5 bases). The V and J ends lost 0 bases and 4 bases respectively, with 16 bases between them. Germline CDR1 LGHNA, CDR2 YSLEER. The CDR3 length is 17 residues. The CDR3 reads CASSQDEAERQYNEQFF. The CDR3, as DNA: TGCGCCAGCAGCCAAGATGAGGCGGAGCGGCAGTACAATGAGCAGTTCTTC.

The V gene is TRBV5-1, the J gene TRBJ2-3; 7 positions agree with TRBD1. This CDR3 is built from 12 residues. The germline V gene has CDR1 SGHRS and CDR2 YFSETQ. Trimming at V came to 5 bases and at J to 10 bases, leaving 7 bases not matched to a gene. Written as DNA, the CDR3 is TGCGCCAGCAGGGTCGGGGACAGTGCGCAGTATTTT. Protein sequence: CASRVGDSAQYF. The entire variable domain, with the rest obtained from reference TRBV5-1 and TRBJ2-3, is as follows: KAGVTQTPRYLIKTRGQQVTLSCSPISGHRSVSWYQQTPGQGLQFLFEYFSETQRNKGNFPGRFSGRQFSNSRSEMNVSTLELGDSALYLCASRVGDSAQYFGPGTRLTVL.